Listed below are T cell receptor beta chains from one sample, sequenced in a study of T cell repertoires in aging, cancer and after chemotherapy. TCRdb itself ran the multiplex PCR reads through MiXCR, one entry per CDR3 protein. The repertoire consists of about 4,600 distinct CDR3 sequences, with 20% to 25% occurring once and the leading ten covering around 16%. What was sequenced was blood. These receptor sequences come from a human donor with a blood cancer. Each CDR3 is given with its conserved first and last residue. The D gene is left open where the match is weak. Some rows have no size entry. The others give once, few or many, or a class for an expanded clone.

clone size: medium-sized
J gene: TRBJ2-7
D gene: TRBD1
V gene: TRBV27
CDR3 protein: CASRAGGRGEQYF
CDR3 DNA: TGTGCCAGCAGGGCAGGGGGACGGGGCGAGCAGTACTTC

clone size: medium-sized
J gene: TRBJ1-2
D gene: .
V gene: TRBV30
CDR3 protein: CAWSVRFGVGYTF
CDR3 DNA: TGTGCCTGGAGTGTAAGATTCGGGGTTGGCTACACCTTC

clone size: .
J gene: TRBJ2-7
D gene: .
V gene: TRBV10-2
CDR3 protein: CASRKTPYEQYF
CDR3 DNA: TGCGCCAGCCGAAAGACGCCCTACGAGCAGTACTTC

clone size: .
J gene: TRBJ2-3
D gene: .
V gene: TRBV10-1
CDR3 protein: CASSLDSPDTQYF
CDR3 DNA: TGCGCCAGCAGCCTGGACAGTCCAGATACGCAGTATTTT

clone size: medium-sized
J gene: TRBJ2-1
D gene: .
V gene: TRBV27
CDR3 protein: CASSPDGSSYNEQFF
CDR3 DNA: TGTGCCAGCAGTCCCGACGGAAGCTCCTACAATGAGCAGTTCTTC

clone size: medium-sized
J gene: TRBJ2-1
D gene: TRBD2
V gene: TRBV11-2
CDR3 protein: CASSLNLAGAHGQFF
CDR3 DNA: TGTGCCAGCAGCTTAAATCTAGCGGGGGCGCATGGGCAGTTCTTC

clone size: .
J gene: TRBJ1-1
D gene: .
V gene: TRBV19
CDR3 protein: CASRGSRGVGMNTEAFF
CDR3 DNA: TGTGCCAGTCGCGGCAGTAGAGGGGTGGGGATGAACACTGAAGCTTTCTTT

clone size: medium-sized
J gene: TRBJ1-6
D gene: .
V gene: TRBV6-2/TRBV6-3
CDR3 protein: CASSYSASSSPLHF
CDR3 DNA: TGTGCCAGCAGTTACTCGGCCTCCAGTTCACCCCTCCACTTT

clone size: large
J gene: TRBJ2-3
D gene: .
V gene: TRBV29-1
CDR3 protein: CSVVRGTSTDTQYF
CDR3 DNA: TGCAGCGTTGTAAGGGGAACTAGCACAGATACGCAGTATTTT

clone size: .
J gene: TRBJ2-1
D gene: TRBD1
V gene: TRBV11-2
CDR3 protein: CASSLGQGAQNEQFF
CDR3 DNA: TGTGCCAGCAGCTTAGGACAGGGGGCGCAGAATGAGCAGTTCTTC

clone size: .
J gene: TRBJ2-7
D gene: .
V gene: TRBV10-3
CDR3 protein: CAIAVGDRGQYF
CDR3 DNA: TGTGCCATAGCAGTGGGCGATCGTGGGCAGTACTTC

clone size: .
J gene: TRBJ1-2
D gene: TRBD1
V gene: TRBV20-1
CDR3 protein: CSAVHGTGYGYTF
CDR3 DNA: TGCAGTGCAGTACACGGGACAGGCTATGGCTACACCTTC

clone size: medium-sized
J gene: TRBJ2-7
D gene: TRBD1
V gene: TRBV7-6
CDR3 protein: CASSGAAGTEDEQYF
CDR3 DNA: TGTGCCAGCAGCGGGGCAGCCGGGACAGAGGACGAGCAGTACTTC

clone size: .
J gene: TRBJ1-1
D gene: .
V gene: TRBV29-1
CDR3 protein: CSARAYWGDTEAFF
CDR3 DNA: TGCAGTGCTAGAGCGTACTGGGGGGACACTGAAGCTTTCTTT

clone size: few
J gene: TRBJ1-1
D gene: TRBD1
V gene: TRBV30
CDR3 protein: CACYGQAEAFF
CDR3 DNA: TGTGCCTGTTATGGACAGGCTGAAGCTTTCTTT

clone size: .
J gene: TRBJ2-1
D gene: TRBD2
V gene: TRBV18
CDR3 protein: CASLSGGRNEQFF
CDR3 DNA: TGTGCCAGCTTGAGCGGGGGGCGCAATGAGCAGTTCTTC

clone size: .
J gene: TRBJ1-2
D gene: TRBD1
V gene: TRBV6-1
CDR3 protein: CASSRQGGRYTF
CDR3 DNA: TGTGCCAGCAGTCGACAGGGGGGCCGCTACACCTTC

clone size: medium-sized
J gene: TRBJ2-7
D gene: TRBD1
V gene: TRBV6-5
CDR3 protein: CASSSDRGSHEQYF
CDR3 DNA: TGTGCCAGCAGTTCCGACAGGGGGAGTCACGAGCAGTACTTC